Listed below are T cell receptor beta chains from one sample, sequenced in a study of a mutant IDH1 vaccine in newly diagnosed glioma. The antigens of these receptors remain unknown. The data were produced by immunoSEQ multiplex PCR, yet TCRdb's version contains in-frame clones alone and is incomplete. The data show roughly 56,000 clones, more than 75% seen once. Specimen: PBMCs, collected from a glioma patient whose treatment included an IDH1 peptide vaccine. The receptors stem from a woman in her forties with glioma. Some clones in this sample may be carry-over from other donors' samples. Both conserved end residues are trimmed from each CDR3. Each record gives: V gene, J gene, CDR3 protein.

v_call: TRBV5-4; j_call: TRBJ2-5; cdr3_aa: ASTGQGTETQY
v_call: TRBV10-3; j_call: TRBJ1-2; cdr3_aa: AILGGRDGYT
v_call: TRBV15; j_call: TRBJ1-2; cdr3_aa: ATLSGAPRSYGYT
v_call: TRBV9; j_call: TRBJ2-2; cdr3_aa: ASSVGAGGTGELF
v_call: TRBV19; j_call: TRBJ1-2; cdr3_aa: ASSEVRTLFRGGYT
v_call: TRBV30; j_call: TRBJ2-7; cdr3_aa: AWSVHGGASYEQY
v_call: TRBV12-5; j_call: TRBJ2-1; cdr3_aa: ASERGGNEQF
v_call: TRBV5-6; j_call: TRBJ2-7; cdr3_aa: ASSSDGTGSYEQY
v_call: TRBV5-5; j_call: TRBJ1-4; cdr3_aa: ASSLVAFSQGSEKLF
v_call: TRBV2; j_call: TRBJ1-5; cdr3_aa: ASRTGEIGNQPQH
v_call: TRBV29-1; j_call: TRBJ2-3; cdr3_aa: SVMGQGTSTDTQY
v_call: TRBV25-1; j_call: TRBJ2-7; cdr3_aa: ASRPAGGAYEQY
v_call: TRBV30; j_call: TRBJ1-2; cdr3_aa: AWSVPDRGGYGYT
v_call: TRBV7-9; j_call: TRBJ1-4; cdr3_aa: ASSLRPPGAVDEKLF
v_call: TRBV19; j_call: TRBJ1-2; cdr3_aa: ASSMKDGGYT
v_call: TRBV4-3; j_call: TRBJ2-1; cdr3_aa: ASSQHDSVRGHNEQF
v_call: TRBV11-3; j_call: TRBJ2-5; cdr3_aa: ASSGGGAETQY
v_call: TRBV15; j_call: TRBJ2-2; cdr3_aa: ATSRDRDSPQELF
v_call: TRBV4-3; j_call: TRBJ1-2; cdr3_aa: ASSQGQGTNYGYT
v_call: TRBV11-2; j_call: TRBJ1-1; cdr3_aa: ASSSQGLDTEAF
v_call: TRBV6-1; j_call: TRBJ2-2; cdr3_aa: ASSDRQGKGGELF
v_call: TRBV11-2; j_call: TRBJ1-1; cdr3_aa: ASSFDRGRTEAF
v_call: TRBV5-1; j_call: TRBJ1-1; cdr3_aa: ASSYDRADTEAF
v_call: TRBV6-6; j_call: TRBJ1-1; cdr3_aa: ASSYSPQGEAF
v_call: TRBV2; j_call: TRBJ2-7; cdr3_aa: ASSGLDESYEQY
v_call: TRBV4-3; j_call: TRBJ1-1; cdr3_aa: ASSQQDRGTEAF
v_call: TRBV5-4; j_call: TRBJ1-6; cdr3_aa: ASSLSISNSPLH
v_call: TRBV19; j_call: TRBJ1-5; cdr3_aa: ASSIHEGGTQPQH
v_call: TRBV5-4; j_call: TRBJ1-4; cdr3_aa: ASTAQDTNEKLF
v_call: TRBV5-6; j_call: TRBJ2-2; cdr3_aa: ASSLGGSGELF
v_call: TRBV7-9; j_call: TRBJ2-7; cdr3_aa: ASSLVWTGDDTYEQY
v_call: TRBV7-9; j_call: TRBJ1-6; cdr3_aa: ASSPRAWGGSPLH
v_call: TRBV6-6; j_call: TRBJ1-1; cdr3_aa: ASSYKGGRAGMAF
v_call: TRBV5-1; j_call: TRBJ1-1; cdr3_aa: ASSLAPPNTEAF
v_call: TRBV6-5; j_call: TRBJ1-2; cdr3_aa: ASSYSGTGTSYT
v_call: TRBV19; j_call: TRBJ1-2; cdr3_aa: ASSITGGNGYT
v_call: TRBV6-5; j_call: TRBJ1-2; cdr3_aa: ASSPRQGIYYGYT
v_call: TRBV13; j_call: TRBJ2-7; cdr3_aa: ASSLGTVSSYEQY
v_call: TRBV9; j_call: TRBJ2-2; cdr3_aa: ASSAWEAHTGELF
v_call: TRBV19; j_call: TRBJ2-2; cdr3_aa: ASRLAGVLRTGELF